This T cell receptor beta chain is drawn from a study of blood T cell repertoires in COVID-19 (dated by TCRdb to 2020 to 2021). In terms of the full investigation: Samples from collaborators originated in the United States, Italy and Spain and spanned both the acute and convalescent phases of COVID-19. Subjects who had been exposed to COVID-19, were actively infected with it, or had recovered from it provided the deeply sampled blood TCRbeta repertoires that made up the dataset. Where HLA class I and class II types were available, the types were taken from metadata supplied by the sample provider, not from assay-based typing. The repertoires were released in a freely available public database meant as a resource for research on the immune response to SARS-CoV-2. Samples came from the ongoing ImmuneRACE study (first 160 participants) plus 1,254 subjects from 6 global collaborators. Nearly every sample came with metadata listing a de-identified subject ID, COVID-19 status, age in years and sex. The prospective study material was composed of cDNA or gDNA derived from T cells, B-cell-depleted T cells, or PBMCs.

A note on this clone: Its antigen is unknown. No base quality information exists; no much larger clone differs at one position.

TCRbeta CDR3 regions were amplified from genomic DNA using the immunoSEQ Assay, a bias-controlled multiplex PCR. In the original analysis: The number of nucleated cells in each sample was estimated by amplification of reference gene primers within the assay. Sequence reads were collapsed and filtered to measure the absolute abundance of every unique TCRbeta CDR3 rearrangement. For each sample, productive Simpson clonality was calculated by taking the square root of Simpson's diversity index across productive rearrangements. The clones in this table, taken by TCRdb from immuneACCESS, are in-frame only. Not every clone is retained; where verified, under half of the shortfall comes from an unresolved V gene, and the cause of the rest is unknown. V and J calls and clone size follow that table, whereas D and trimming were derived from the DNA. Within this sample are about half a million clones, with about nine tenths of them counted one time only. Jointly, the top ten make up 8.3% of the sample.

From the germline V gene, CDR1 is SQVTM and CDR2 is ANQGSEA. The CDR3 covers 13 residues, taking in both the cysteine and the phenylalanine. The kept DNA is CDR3 alone, 39 bases in frame from the first base. From V the trimming removes 7 bases and from J it removes 6 bases, while the gene matches leave 10 bases of the junction unaccounted for. Participants in the prospective study were aged roughly 18 to 95 years, lived in 24 United States geographic areas, and enrolled through a virtual design. Cohort assignment in the prospective study relied on participant-reported clinical history from a screening survey and a study questionnaire. Recovered participants in ImmuneRACE Cohort 3 were defined by two consecutive negative NP/OP PCR tests, clearance by a healthcare professional, or resolution of symptoms. Each participant in the prospective study had whole blood, serum and a nasopharyngeal or oropharyngeal swab collected by mobile phlebotomists. Over an approximately 2-month period, participants in the prospective study had the option of providing additional blood draws and questionnaires. Before DNA extraction, prospective study blood samples were shipped either frozen or at room temperature.

Paper-wide results and their limitations: The amount of clinical and demographic metadata varied by source and participant and was provided uncurated.

The TCR comes from a woman between 55 and 75 years old who had recovered from COVID-19. Sequenced material: PBMCs or T cells enriched from blood (not recorded which). The chain uses TRBV29-1 and TRBJ1-2; TRBD1 lines up with 8 middle nucleotides. The CDR3: CSALPDRGDGYTF. The nucleotide sequence is TGCAGCGCACTACCCGACAGGGGAGATGGCTACACCTTC.